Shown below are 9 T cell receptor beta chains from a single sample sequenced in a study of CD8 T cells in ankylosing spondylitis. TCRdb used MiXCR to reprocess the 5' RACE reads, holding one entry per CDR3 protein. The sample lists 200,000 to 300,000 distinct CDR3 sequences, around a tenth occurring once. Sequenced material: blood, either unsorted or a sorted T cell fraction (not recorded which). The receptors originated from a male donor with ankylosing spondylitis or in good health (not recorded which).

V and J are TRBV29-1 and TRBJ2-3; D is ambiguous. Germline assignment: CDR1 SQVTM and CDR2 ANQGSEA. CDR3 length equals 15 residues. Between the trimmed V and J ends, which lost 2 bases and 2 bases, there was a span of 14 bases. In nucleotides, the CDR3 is TGCAGCGTTGAACCCAGGACCCGAAACACAGATACGCAGTATTTT. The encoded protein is CSVEPRTRNTDTQYF.

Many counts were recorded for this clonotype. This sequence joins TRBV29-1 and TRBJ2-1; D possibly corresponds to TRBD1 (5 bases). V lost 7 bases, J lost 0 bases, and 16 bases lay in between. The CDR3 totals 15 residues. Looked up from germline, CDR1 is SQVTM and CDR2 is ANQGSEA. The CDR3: CSAMAGWSSYNEQFF. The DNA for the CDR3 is TGCAGCGCCATGGCAGGGTGGAGCTCCTACAATGAGCAGTTCTTC.

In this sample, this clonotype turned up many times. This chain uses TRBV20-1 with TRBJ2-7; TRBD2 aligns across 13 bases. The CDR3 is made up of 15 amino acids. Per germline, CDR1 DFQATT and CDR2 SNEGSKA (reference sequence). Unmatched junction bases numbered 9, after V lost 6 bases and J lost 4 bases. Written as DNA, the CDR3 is TGCAGTGCAATACCGGGACTAGCGGGACCGTACGAGCAGTACTTC. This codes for CSAIPGLAGPYEQYF.

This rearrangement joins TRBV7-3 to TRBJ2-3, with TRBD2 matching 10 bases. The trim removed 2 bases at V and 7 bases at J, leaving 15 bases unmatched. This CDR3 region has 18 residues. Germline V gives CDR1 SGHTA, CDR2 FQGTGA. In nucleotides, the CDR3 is TGTGCCAGCAGCTTACAGGGGCTAGCGGGGGCATTTTCTCATACGCAGTATTTT. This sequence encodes CASSLQGLAGAFSHTQYF. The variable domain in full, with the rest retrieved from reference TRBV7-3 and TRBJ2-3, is GAGVSQTPSNKVTEKGKYVELRCDPISGHTALYWYRQSLGQGPEFLIYFQGTGAADDSGLPNDRFFAVRPEGSVSTLKIQRTERGDSAVYLCASSLQGLAGAFSHTQYFGPGTRLTVL.

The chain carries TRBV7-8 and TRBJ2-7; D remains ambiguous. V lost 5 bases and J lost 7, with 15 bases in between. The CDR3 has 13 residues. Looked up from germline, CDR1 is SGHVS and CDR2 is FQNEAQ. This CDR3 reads CASSVAKDGEQYF. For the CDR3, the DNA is TGTGCCAGCAGCGTTGCCAAGGATGGGGAGCAGTACTTC.

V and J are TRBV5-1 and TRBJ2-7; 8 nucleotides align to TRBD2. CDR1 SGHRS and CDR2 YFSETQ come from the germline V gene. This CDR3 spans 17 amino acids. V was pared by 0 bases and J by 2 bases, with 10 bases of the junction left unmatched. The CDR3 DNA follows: TGCGCCAGCAGCTTGGCCCTAGCGGGTGCCGCTACCTACGAGCAGTACTTC. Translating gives CASSLALAGAATYEQYF.

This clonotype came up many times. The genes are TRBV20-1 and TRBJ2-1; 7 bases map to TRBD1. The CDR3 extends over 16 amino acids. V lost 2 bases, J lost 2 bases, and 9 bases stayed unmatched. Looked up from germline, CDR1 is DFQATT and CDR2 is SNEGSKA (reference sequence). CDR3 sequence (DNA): TGCAGTGCTAGAAAGTTAGAGGGACAGACCTACAATGAGCAGTTCTTC. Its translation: CSARKLEGQTYNEQFF.

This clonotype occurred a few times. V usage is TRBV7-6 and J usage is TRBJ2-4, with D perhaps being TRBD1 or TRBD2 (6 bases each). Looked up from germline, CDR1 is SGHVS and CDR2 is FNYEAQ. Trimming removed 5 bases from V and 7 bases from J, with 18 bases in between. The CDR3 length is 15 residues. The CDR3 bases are TGTGCCAGCAGCCCGATGTCGGGGGCAGGCAACATTCAGTACTTC. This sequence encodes CASSPMSGAGNIQYF.

The CDR3 region has the DNA TGCGCCAGCAGCCTCAGACAGGGGGCGATTACCGGGGAGCTGTTTTTT. Translation gives CASSLRQGAITGELFF. The chain employs TRBV5-1 and TRBJ2-2; 10 nucleotides align to TRBD1. In germline, CDR1 is SGHRS, CDR2 YFSETQ. The junction had 8 bases not matched to a gene; V was cut back by 4 bases and J by 5 bases. The CDR3 covers 16 residues.